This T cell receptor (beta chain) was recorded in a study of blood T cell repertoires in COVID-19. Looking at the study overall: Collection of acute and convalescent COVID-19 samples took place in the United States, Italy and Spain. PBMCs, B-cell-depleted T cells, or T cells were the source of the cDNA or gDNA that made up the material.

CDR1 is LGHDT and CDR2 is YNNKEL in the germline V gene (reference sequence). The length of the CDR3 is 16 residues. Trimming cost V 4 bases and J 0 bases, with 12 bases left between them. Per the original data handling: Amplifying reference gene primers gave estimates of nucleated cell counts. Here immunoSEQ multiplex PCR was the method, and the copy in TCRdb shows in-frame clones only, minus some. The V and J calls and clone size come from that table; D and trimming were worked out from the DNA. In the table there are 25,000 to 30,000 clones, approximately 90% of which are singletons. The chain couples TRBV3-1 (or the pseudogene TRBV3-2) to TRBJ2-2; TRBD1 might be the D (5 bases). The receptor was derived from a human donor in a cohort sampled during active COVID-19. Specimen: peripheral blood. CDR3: CASSRRQITNTGELFF. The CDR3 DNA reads TGTGCCAGCAGCCGCAGACAGATAACGAACACCGGGGAGCTGTTTTTT.